This is a list of T cell receptor beta chains from one sample in a study of blood T cell repertoires in COVID-19. Clones were sequenced by immunoSEQ multiplex PCR, and TCRdb holds only the in-frame ones, with some missing. This table holds tens of thousands of clones, 70% to 80% found once. The specimen sequenced was peripheral blood. Every receptor here comes from a human donor in a cohort sampled during active COVID-19. Each CDR3 is given without its conserved first and last residue. The D gene is left open where the match is weak. A row's size may be missing; if present it is once, few, many or a size class.

v_call: TRBV5-1; d_call: NA; j_call: TRBJ2-2; cdr3_length: 11; clone_size: NA; cdr3_aa: ASSFGGTGELF
v_call: TRBV19; d_call: NA; j_call: TRBJ1-5; cdr3_length: 13; clone_size: NA; cdr3_aa: ASSPAVGPNQPQH
v_call: TRBV19; d_call: TRBD2; j_call: TRBJ2-1; cdr3_length: 13; clone_size: once; cdr3_aa: ASSFRLAGDNEQF
v_call: TRBV7-3; d_call: TRBD1; j_call: TRBJ2-5; cdr3_length: 14; clone_size: NA; cdr3_aa: ASSFLRKGAQETQY
v_call: TRBV18; d_call: NA; j_call: TRBJ2-7; cdr3_length: 11; clone_size: NA; cdr3_aa: ASSPNRDYEQY
v_call: TRBV11-2; d_call: TRBD1; j_call: TRBJ2-6; cdr3_length: 13; clone_size: NA; cdr3_aa: ASSLTGAGANVLT
v_call: TRBV7-3; d_call: TRBD2; j_call: TRBJ2-1; cdr3_length: 15; clone_size: few; cdr3_aa: ASSQGLGGRRYNEQF
v_call: TRBV5-4; d_call: NA; j_call: TRBJ1-1; cdr3_length: 10; clone_size: NA; cdr3_aa: ASSLAGGEAF
v_call: TRBV3-1/TRBV3-2; d_call: NA; j_call: TRBJ1-5; cdr3_length: 15; clone_size: NA; cdr3_aa: ASSQGRPIWHHQPQH
v_call: TRBV7-2; d_call: TRBD2; j_call: TRBJ2-7; cdr3_length: 11; clone_size: NA; cdr3_aa: ASSPGLAREQY
v_call: TRBV9; d_call: NA; j_call: TRBJ1-2; cdr3_length: 13; clone_size: few; cdr3_aa: ASSAQAGANYGYT
v_call: TRBV7-2; d_call: NA; j_call: TRBJ2-7; cdr3_length: 14; clone_size: NA; cdr3_aa: ASSLGGGMASYEQY
v_call: TRBV30; d_call: TRBD1; j_call: TRBJ2-7; cdr3_length: 11; clone_size: NA; cdr3_aa: AWRRTGDYEQY
v_call: TRBV28; d_call: NA; j_call: TRBJ1-5; cdr3_length: 14; clone_size: NA; cdr3_aa: ASSRGAEVQNQPQH
v_call: TRBV18; d_call: NA; j_call: TRBJ1-2; cdr3_length: 14; clone_size: once; cdr3_aa: ASSPFIEEEGSGYT
v_call: TRBV5-4; d_call: NA; j_call: TRBJ1-2; cdr3_length: 13; clone_size: NA; cdr3_aa: ASSVLTVLDYGYT
v_call: TRBV9; d_call: TRBD2; j_call: TRBJ2-1; cdr3_length: 12; clone_size: once; cdr3_aa: ASSVEREADEQF
v_call: TRBV3-1/TRBV3-2; d_call: NA; j_call: TRBJ2-7; cdr3_length: 15; clone_size: NA; cdr3_aa: ASSPLGSSRGAYEQY
v_call: TRBV2; d_call: TRBD2; j_call: TRBJ2-7; cdr3_length: 13; clone_size: NA; cdr3_aa: ASRFGTSGSYEQY
v_call: TRBV18; d_call: NA; j_call: TRBJ2-7; cdr3_length: 13; clone_size: few; cdr3_aa: ASSPRAGNPYEQY
v_call: TRBV7-9; d_call: NA; j_call: TRBJ2-2; cdr3_length: 11; clone_size: NA; cdr3_aa: ASSLLTSGELF
v_call: TRBV10-3; d_call: TRBD1; j_call: TRBJ1-1; cdr3_length: 11; clone_size: NA; cdr3_aa: AISGQGDNSAF
v_call: TRBV19; d_call: TRBD2; j_call: TRBJ2-7; cdr3_length: 14; clone_size: NA; cdr3_aa: ASSTGVTSGSYEQY
v_call: TRBV6-5; d_call: TRBD2; j_call: TRBJ2-1; cdr3_length: 13; clone_size: NA; cdr3_aa: ASSISGSSYNEQF
v_call: TRBV18; d_call: TRBD2; j_call: TRBJ2-3; cdr3_length: 14; clone_size: NA; cdr3_aa: ASSREAAGAGDTQY
v_call: TRBV28; d_call: TRBD2; j_call: TRBJ2-1; cdr3_length: 13; clone_size: NA; cdr3_aa: ASKDSGRRFNEQF
v_call: TRBV7-3; d_call: TRBD1; j_call: TRBJ2-1; cdr3_length: 16; clone_size: NA; cdr3_aa: ASSLRQGAFGSYNEQF
v_call: TRBV29-1; d_call: TRBD1; j_call: TRBJ1-1; cdr3_length: 13; clone_size: NA; cdr3_aa: SDVPGQGRGTEAF
v_call: TRBV10-3; d_call: TRBD2; j_call: TRBJ2-3; cdr3_length: 11; clone_size: NA; cdr3_aa: AIGREGGDTQY
v_call: TRBV30; d_call: TRBD1; j_call: TRBJ1-4; cdr3_length: 15; clone_size: few; cdr3_aa: AWSAIGSQGENEKLF
v_call: TRBV6-1; d_call: TRBD2; j_call: TRBJ2-1; cdr3_length: 16; clone_size: NA; cdr3_aa: ASSAGLAGGNRGNEQF
v_call: TRBV19; d_call: TRBD2; j_call: TRBJ2-1; cdr3_length: 10; clone_size: NA; cdr3_aa: ASMGLAGQQF
v_call: TRBV3-1/TRBV3-2; d_call: TRBD1; j_call: TRBJ2-5; cdr3_length: 13; clone_size: NA; cdr3_aa: ASSQDNYRGETQY
v_call: TRBV30; d_call: TRBD1; j_call: TRBJ2-2; cdr3_length: 12; clone_size: NA; cdr3_aa: AWSRGQDTGELF
v_call: TRBV5-4; d_call: NA; j_call: TRBJ1-2; cdr3_length: 12; clone_size: NA; cdr3_aa: ASSPGSRYYGYT
v_call: TRBV18; d_call: NA; j_call: TRBJ2-1; cdr3_length: 14; clone_size: few; cdr3_aa: ASSPVMERTYNEQF
v_call: TRBV20-1; d_call: TRBD2; j_call: TRBJ2-1; cdr3_length: 9; clone_size: NA; cdr3_aa: SATGGAGGF
v_call: TRBV2; d_call: TRBD1; j_call: TRBJ2-7; cdr3_length: 12; clone_size: few; cdr3_aa: ASSELGQGYEQY
v_call: TRBV5-1; d_call: TRBD2; j_call: TRBJ2-7; cdr3_length: 14; clone_size: once; cdr3_aa: ASSLGRTSRFHEQY
v_call: TRBV24-1; d_call: NA; j_call: TRBJ2-1; cdr3_length: 13; clone_size: NA; cdr3_aa: ATSDPRTVLREQF
v_call: TRBV24-1; d_call: TRBD1; j_call: TRBJ2-5; cdr3_length: 13; clone_size: NA; cdr3_aa: ATSTGTGGVETQY
v_call: TRBV27; d_call: TRBD1; j_call: TRBJ1-2; cdr3_length: 11; clone_size: NA; cdr3_aa: ASRSDRVYGYT
v_call: TRBV7-9; d_call: TRBD2; j_call: TRBJ2-1; cdr3_length: 14; clone_size: NA; cdr3_aa: ASSLGAGGRENEQF
v_call: TRBV19; d_call: TRBD2; j_call: TRBJ2-6; cdr3_length: 15; clone_size: NA; cdr3_aa: ASRGLAGEAGANVLT